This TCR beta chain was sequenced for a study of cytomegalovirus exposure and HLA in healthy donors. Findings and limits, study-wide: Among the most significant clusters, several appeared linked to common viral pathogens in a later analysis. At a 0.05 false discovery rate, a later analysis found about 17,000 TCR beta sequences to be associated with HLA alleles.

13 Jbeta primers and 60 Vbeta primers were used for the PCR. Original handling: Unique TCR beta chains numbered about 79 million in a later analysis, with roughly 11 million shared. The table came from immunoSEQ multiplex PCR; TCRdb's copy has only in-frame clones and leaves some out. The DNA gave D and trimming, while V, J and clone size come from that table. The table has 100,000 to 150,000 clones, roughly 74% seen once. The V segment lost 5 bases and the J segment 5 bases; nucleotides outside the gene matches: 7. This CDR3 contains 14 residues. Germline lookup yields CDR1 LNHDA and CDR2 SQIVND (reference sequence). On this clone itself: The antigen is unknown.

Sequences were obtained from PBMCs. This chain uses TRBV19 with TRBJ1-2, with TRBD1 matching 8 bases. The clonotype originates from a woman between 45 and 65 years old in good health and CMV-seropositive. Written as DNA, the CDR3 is TGTGCCAGTAGTGGCGGACAGGGCCCTTATGGCTACACCTTC. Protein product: CASSGGQGPYGYTF.